What follows are 7 T cell receptor beta chains derived from one specimen sequenced in a study of metastatic and nonmetastatic thyroid tumors. All patients were untreated before thyroid surgery. MiXCR re-clonotyped the PCR reads for TCRdb. In the table there are just under 8,000 clones, roughly 24% of which are singletons. Source material: adjacent normal tissue. These TCRs come from a female donor with papillary thyroid cancer or a benign thyroid nodule (not recorded which). Some clones in this sample may be carry-over from other donors' samples.

Judged by abundance, this clone is medium-sized (0.01 to 0.1%). The V call is TRBV5-1, the J call TRBJ2-1; 7 bases fit TRBD2. V shed 4 bases, J shed 9 bases, and the junction held 7 bases outside the gene matches. The CDR3 consists of 13 residues. The germline gives CDR1 SGHRS, CDR2 YFSETQ. DNA for the CDR3: TGCGCCAGCAGCCCAAGACTAGCAGGTGAGCAGTTCTTC. Residues: CASSPRLAGEQFF.

Judged by abundance, this clone is medium-sized (0.01 to 0.1%). The chain is built from TRBV3-1 and TRBJ1-5; D might be TRBD1 (5 bases). The CDR3 runs to 13 residues. The ends were cut back, 5 bases at V and 5 bases at J, with 10 bases in the middle. CDR1 is LGHDT and CDR2 is YNNKEL in the germline V gene (reference sequence). The CDR3 spells CASSGDGDQPQHF. The CDR3 bases are TGTGCCAGCAGCGGGGACGGGGATCAGCCCCAGCATTTT.

In its sample, this clone is medium-sized (0.01 to 0.1%). J is TRBJ1-2 and V is TRBV19, with 7 bases aligning to TRBD1. The junction had 5 bases not matched to a gene; V was cut back by 3 bases and J by 4 bases. Looked up from germline, CDR1 is LNHDA and CDR2 is SQIVND (reference sequence). The CDR3 has 14 residues. For the CDR3, the DNA is TGTGCCAGTAGTATCCAACAGGGGCCCTATGGCTACACCTTC. This encodes CASSIQQGPYGYTF.

This clone was seen just once. The chain links TRBV20-1 to TRBJ2-7; 7 bases are shared with TRBD1. CDR1 is DFQATT and CDR2 is SNEGSKA in the germline V gene (reference sequence). This CDR3 has 13 amino acids. The J segment lost 2 bases and the V segment lost 8 bases, leaving 9 bases of the junction unmatched. CDR3 protein: CSPIGGQTYEQYF. The CDR3 DNA follows: TGCAGTCCTATTGGGGGACAGACCTACGAGCAGTACTTC.

J is TRBJ1-1 and V is TRBV20-1, with no clear D. The germline CDR1 and CDR2 sequences are DFQATT and SNEGSKA (reference sequence). This CDR3 spans 15 amino acids. The germline V and J ends were trimmed by 4 bases and 0 bases, with 15 bases remaining between them. CDR3 sequence: CSATDPLTVNTEAFF. The CDR3, as DNA: TGCAGTGCTACCGACCCGCTGACGGTGAACACTGAAGCTTTCTTT.

This clone is judged medium-sized (0.01 to 0.1%). The rearrangement links TRBV4-1 to TRBJ2-5, with 9 bases matching TRBD2. This CDR3 is built from 14 residues. J gave up 5 bases and V 5 bases, and 6 bases lay outside the gene matches. The germline V gene encodes CDR1 MGHRA and CDR2 YSYEKL. The CDR3: CASSFSGGGETQYF. The CDR3 nucleotides read TGCGCCAGCAGCTTTAGCGGGGGAGGGGAGACCCAGTACTTC.

By its share, this clone is medium-sized. V is TRBV19 and J is TRBJ2-3; TRBD2 aligns across 7 bases. V lost 5 bases and J lost 2; bases outside the gene matches: 4. The germline V gene encodes CDR1 LNHDA and CDR2 SQIVND (reference sequence). The CDR3 runs 14 residues. Written as DNA, the CDR3 is TGTGCCAGTAGTCGGACTAGTTTCACAGATACGCAGTATTTT. It encodes CASSRTSFTDTQYF. Variable domain in full (rest from reference TRBV19 and TRBJ2-3): DGGITQSPKYLFRKEGQNVTLSCEQNLNHDAMYWYRQDPGQGLRLIYYSQIVNDFQKGDIAEGYSVSREKKESFPLTVTSAQKNPTAFYLCASSRTSFTDTQYFGPGTRLTVL.